The 30 T cell receptor beta chains given below trace back to one sample, sequenced in a study of blood T cell repertoires in COVID-19. The method was immunoSEQ multiplex PCR; TCRdb's version includes in-frame clones alone and lacks a portion of them. The sample yields about 190,000 clones, roughly nine tenths seen once. Sequencing was performed on peripheral blood. These TCRs come from a man between 65 and 85 years old with active or convalescent COVID-19.

V and J are TRBV28 and TRBJ2-5, with 9 nucleotides matching TRBD1. V dropped 2 bases and J dropped 5; count of bases not matched to a gene: 6. The V gene's germline CDR1 is MDHEN and CDR2 SYDVKM. This CDR3 spans 15 amino acids. CDR3 nucleotides: TGTGCCAGCAGTTTAACGGACAGGGGACTGGAGACCCAGTACTTC. Translation gives CASSLTDRGLETQYF.

The chain links TRBV28 to TRBJ1-1; D not resolved. This CDR3 spans 14 amino acids. Trimming pared 3 bases from V and 5 bases from J, leaving 13 bases between. CDR1 and CDR2 (germline): MDHEN, SYDVKM. CDR3 region: CASSFAGGRTEAFF. CDR3 coding DNA: TGTGCCAGCAGTTTTGCGGGTGGAAGGACTGAAGCTTTCTTT.

The chain carries TRBV12-3 or TRBV12-4 and TRBJ2-1; a weak D match, TRBD2 (6 bases). The CDR3 is made up of 12 amino acids. Trimming took off 5 bases at V and 15 bases at J, with 17 bases between the two ends. This CDR3 reads CASSPVVAALFF. The CDR3 DNA is TGTGCCAGCAGTCCCGTGGTAGCGGCTCTGTTCTTC.

The genes are TRBV2 and TRBJ2-7, with D tentatively TRBD1 (5 bases). Trimming left V 8 bases short and J 2 bases short, with 10 bases between. The germline gives CDR1 SNHLY, CDR2 FYNNEI. This CDR3 contains 12 residues. CDR3 sequence reads: CASAQGAYEQYF. The DNA for the CDR3 is TGTGCCAGCGCGCAGGGTGCCTACGAGCAGTACTTC.

This clone was counted a single time. The J gene is TRBJ2-3, the V gene TRBV2; TRBD2 might be the D (5 bases). The CDR3 length is 16 residues. V dropped 5 bases and J dropped 2 bases, with 17 bases sitting between them. Germline CDR1 and CDR2: SNHLY and FYNNEI. CDR3 coding DNA: TGTGCCAGCAGTACCGGTCTAGCAGGCCCCACAGATACGCAGTATTTT. This encodes CASSTGLAGPTDTQYF. Combining the CDR3 with reference TRBV2 and TRBJ2-3 gives the whole variable domain EPEVTQTPSHQVTQMGQEVILRCVPISNHLYFYWYRQILGQKVEFLVSFYNNEISEKSEIFDDQFSVERPDGSNFTLKIRSTKLEDSAMYFCASSTGLAGPTDTQYFGPGTRLTVL.

This clone was counted between two and nine times. The chain links TRBV10-3 to TRBJ2-2; 11 positions match TRBD2. Trimming took 0 bases from V and 0 from J; bases not matched to a gene: 9. The CDR3 has 20 amino acids. The germline V gene encodes CDR1 ENHRY and CDR2 SYGVKD. Here the CDR3 reads CAISESRLAGSAANTGELFF. CDR3 bases: TGTGCCATCAGTGAGTCGAGACTAGCGGGGTCCGCCGCGAACACCGGGGAGCTGTTTTTT.

This sequence joins TRBV4-1 and TRBJ2-2; possibly TRBD1 for D (6 bases). Germline CDR1 MGHRA, CDR2 YSYEKL. CDR3 length: 17 residues. The ends were cut back, 1 base at V and 1 base at J, with 13 bases in the middle. The CDR3 is CASSQALGQRNTGELFF. CDR3 sequence (DNA): TGCGCCAGCAGCCAAGCCCTAGGACAGAGGAACACCGGGGAGCTGTTTTTT.

The chain links TRBV4-1 to TRBJ2-2, with a weak D call TRBD1 (5 bases). The ends were cut back, 1 base at V and 4 bases at J, with 19 bases in the middle. Germline CDR1 is MGHRA and CDR2 is YSYEKL. This CDR3 is built from 18 residues. As DNA, the CDR3 is TGCGCCAGCAGCCAAGGAGTTCCAGGGTCTAGTAGCACCGGGGAGCTGTTTTTT. Amino acid sequence: CASSQGVPGSSSTGELFF.

The chain combines TRBV6-5 with TRBJ2-6; 7 bases agree with TRBD1. Germline assignment: CDR1 MNHEY and CDR2 SVGAGI. V dropped 10 bases and J dropped 2; count of bases not matched to a gene: 5. The CDR3 contains 14 residues. For the CDR3, the DNA is TGTGCCACGGAAACAGGGGCTGGGGCCAACGTCCTGACTTTC. This sequence encodes CATETGAGANVLTF.

The gene calls are TRBV6-5 and TRBJ2-2, with D tentatively TRBD2 (5 bases). CDR3 length equals 14 residues. From germline, CDR1 is MNHEY and CDR2 SVGAGI. Trimming left V 8 bases short and J 5 bases short, with 15 bases between. Here the CDR3 reads CASRINTGTGELFF. Here the CDR3 DNA reads TGTGCCAGCCGAATAAATACGGGAACCGGGGAGCTGTTTTTT.

This chain connects TRBV10-2 to TRBJ2-1; D is possibly TRBD1 (5 bases). V was pared by 8 bases and J by 5 bases, with 13 bases between. CDR3 size: 13 residues. Germline CDR1 is WSHSY and CDR2 is SAAADI. This chain's CDR3 is CASCETVNNEQFF. CDR3 sequence (DNA): TGCGCCAGCTGCGAGACAGTCAACAATGAGCAGTTCTTC.

This clone appeared a single time. The J gene is TRBJ1-2, the V gene TRBV16; D not resolved. V lost 3 bases and J lost 2, with 16 bases in between. CDR1 KGHSY and CDR2 FQNENV come from the germline V gene. The CDR3 is made up of 16 amino acids. CDR3 protein: CASSHTLGIGNYGYTF. As DNA, the CDR3 is TGTGCCAGCAGCCATACCCTCGGGATAGGGAACTATGGCTACACCTTC.

The chain recombines TRBV21-1 with TRBJ2-7; the D segment call TRBD1 is taken from the table without a DNA check. TRBV21-1 is recorded as a pseudogene. CDR3 length: 15 amino acids. CDR3: CASSKGSRVEHEQYF. CDR3 bases: TGTGCCAGCAGCAAAGGTTCCAGGGTGGAACACGAGCAGTACTTC.

This chain links TRBV29-1 with TRBJ1-3; D call uncertain. V shed 2 bases and J shed 3 bases, with 14 bases lying between them. The germline CDR1 and CDR2 sequences are SQVTM and ANQGSEA. The length of the CDR3 is 15 residues. The CDR3: CSVEIPGSNGNTIYF. The CDR3 DNA reads as TGCAGCGTTGAAATCCCGGGGAGTAATGGAAACACCATATATTTT.

This sequence joins TRBV11-2 and TRBJ2-7, with 7 nucleotides matching TRBD1. Unmatched junction bases numbered 5, after V lost 1 base and J lost 2 bases. Germline CDR1 and CDR2: SGHAT and FQNNGV. The CDR3 runs to 15 residues. The DNA for the CDR3 is TGTGCCAGCAGCTTAGCAGGACAGGTTGCCTACGAGCAGTACTTC. This gives the protein CASSLAGQVAYEQYF.

CDR3 amino acids: CASSTGLAGGPHNEQFF. The CDR3 bases are TGTGCCAGCAGCACCGGACTAGCGGGAGGGCCCCACAATGAGCAGTTCTTC. The chain recombines TRBV5-4 with TRBJ2-1; TRBD2 matches 15 bases. Trimming cost V 4 bases and J 5 bases; bases outside gene matches: 7. The length of the CDR3 is 17 residues. Germline V gene data show CDR1 as SGHNT and CDR2 as YYREEE (reference sequence).

In nucleotides, the CDR3 is TGTGCCAGTAGTATGACCCGAACAGGGATCCACGAGCAGTACTTC. This sequence encodes CASSMTRTGIHEQYF. The V and J genes are TRBV19 and TRBJ2-7; D is possibly TRBD1 (6 bases). The CDR3 covers 15 residues. Trimming left V 3 bases short and J 5 bases short, with 17 bases between. From germline, CDR1 is LNHDA and CDR2 SQIVND (reference sequence).

Only a few counts were recorded for this clone. The V gene is TRBV28, the J gene TRBJ2-2, with 8 bases identical to TRBD1. Germline trimming cut 5 bases from V and 2 bases from J; bases unmatched to any gene: 7. CDR3 size: 16 residues. In germline, CDR1 is MDHEN, CDR2 SYDVKM. The CDR3 is CASSTTGTGNTGELFF. CDR3 bases: TGTGCCAGCAGTACCACCGGGACAGGCAACACCGGGGAGCTGTTTTTT. The full variable domain, its missing parts supplied by reference TRBV28 and TRBJ2-2, is DVKVTQSSRYLVKRTGEKVFLECVQDMDHENMFWYRQDPGLGLRLIYFSYDVKMKEKGDIPEGYSVSREKKERFSLILESASTNQTSMYLCASSTTGTGNTGELFFGEGSRLTVL.

The V gene is TRBV5-1, the J gene TRBJ2-7, with D perhaps TRBD1 (6 bases). The germline V gene has CDR1 SGHRS and CDR2 YFSETQ. V was shortened by 2 bases and J by 6 bases, with 18 bases between the two germline ends. The CDR3 extends over 15 amino acids. CDR3 loop: CASSLEGGKFGEQYF. In nucleotides, the CDR3 is TGCGCCAGCAGCTTAGAAGGGGGTAAATTCGGCGAGCAGTACTTC. The full variable domain, its missing parts supplied by reference TRBV5-1 and TRBJ2-7, is KAGVTQTPRYLIKTRGQQVTLSCSPISGHRSVSWYQQTPGQGLQFLFEYFSETQRNKGNFPGRFSGRQFSNSRSEMNVSTLELGDSALYLCASSLEGGKFGEQYFGPGTRLTVT.

This clone has a single count. The J gene is TRBJ1-4, the V gene TRBV21-1; TRBD1 is the table's D call, not checked against the DNA. TRBV21-1 counts as a pseudogene. The CDR3 loop spans 18 amino acids. CDR3 sequence reads: CASSALSEDSATNEKLFF. As DNA, the CDR3 is TGTGCCAGCAGCGCGCTTTCAGAGGACAGCGCAACTAATGAAAAACTGTTTTTT.

The chain employs TRBV5-1 and TRBJ2-3, with 11 bases fitting TRBD2. The CDR3 has 18 amino acids. Trimming at V came to 4 bases and at J to 2 bases, leaving 12 bases not matched to a gene. Germline CDR1 reads SGHRS; CDR2 reads YFSETQ. CDR3: CASSRALAGVTATDTQYF. CDR3 DNA sequence: TGCGCCAGCAGCAGGGCACTAGCGGGGGTGACCGCCACAGATACGCAGTATTTT.

The J gene is TRBJ2-2, the V gene TRBV9; D may be TRBD2 (7 bases). The CDR3 runs to 14 residues. In germline, CDR1 is SGDLS, CDR2 YYNGEE. The V end lost 4 bases, the J end lost 4 bases, and 11 bases lay between the germline ends. DNA of the CDR3: TGTGCCAGCAGCAAGGGGGGGCTCACCGGGGAGCTGTTTTTT. It is translated as CASSKGGLTGELFF. The complete variable domain, with remaining parts taken from reference TRBV9 and TRBJ2-2, reads DSGVTQTPKHLITATGQRVTLRCSPRSGDLSVYWYQQSLDQGLQFLIQYYNGEERAKGNILERFSAQQFPDLHSELNLSSLELGDSALYFCASSKGGLTGELFFGEGSRLTVL.

DNA of the CDR3: TGTGCCAGCAGTGGGACTTCTAACTATGGCTACACCTTC. Translated: CASSGTSNYGYTF. The chain uses TRBV2 and TRBJ1-2; no reliable D call. This CDR3 has 13 amino acids. Trimming took 4 bases from V and 0 from J, leaving 6 bases between them. The germline V gene encodes CDR1 SNHLY and CDR2 FYNNEI.

The J gene is TRBJ2-7, the V gene TRBV3-1 (or the pseudogene TRBV3-2); 11 bases are shared with TRBD2. This CDR3 has 18 amino acids. After removal of 3 bases from V and 5 bases from J, the junction contained 15 bases not matched to a gene. The germline CDR1 and CDR2 sequences are LGHDT and YNNKEL (reference sequence). CDR3 sequence: CASSQEIRLAGYRDEQYF. The DNA of the CDR3 is TGTGCCAGCAGCCAGGAAATACGACTAGCGGGATATAGGGACGAGCAGTACTTC.

The V and J genes are TRBV7-2 and TRBJ2-5, with 9 bases matching TRBD1. CDR1 and CDR2 from the germline V gene are SGHTA and FQGNSA. The CDR3 covers 16 residues. V gave up 2 bases and J gave up 2 bases; unmatched junction bases: 6. The CDR3 is CASSLWTGAIQETQYF. The CDR3 bases are TGTGCCAGCAGCTTATGGACAGGGGCAATACAAGAGACCCAGTACTTC.

This clone was found a few times. V and J are TRBV6-6 and TRBJ1-2, with D unclear. There are 10 residues in the CDR3. CDR1 is MNHNY, CDR2 SVGAGI, per germline (reference sequence). Trimming took 5 bases from V and 8 from J, leaving 6 bases between them. Here the CDR3 DNA reads TGTGCCAGCAGTCGAGAGGGCTACACCTTC. This codes for CASSREGYTF.

V and J are TRBV21-1 and TRBJ2-7; the tabulated D call, TRBD1, remains unverified against the DNA. TRBV21-1 corresponds to a pseudogene. CDR3 length: 17 residues. CDR3 sequence: CASSKAASGQSSYEQYF. CDR3 sequence (DNA): TGTGCCAGCAGCAAAGCGGCCTCTGGACAGAGCTCCTACGAGCAGTACTTC.

The chain combines TRBV7-2 with TRBJ1-4; D not resolved. The CDR3 totals 14 residues. Looked up from germline, CDR1 is SGHTA and CDR2 is FQGNSA. Deletions cut 4 bases from V and 10 bases from J, with 16 bases between. Written as DNA, the CDR3 is TGTGCCAGCAGCTCAGGACGGACTAATCCAAAACTGTTTTTT. It is translated as CASSSGRTNPKLFF.

The chain employs TRBV18 and TRBJ2-1, with D possibly being TRBD2 (6 bases). The CDR3 is 14 residues long. V shed 6 bases and J shed 8 bases, with 17 bases lying between them. Germline V gene data show CDR1 as KGHSH and CDR2 as LQKENI. This chain's CDR3 is CASSLRASADEQFF. CDR3 bases: TGTGCCAGCTCGCTCCGGGCTAGCGCGGATGAGCAGTTCTTC.

V and J are TRBV18 and TRBJ2-3; D might be TRBD1 (6 bases). The V and J ends lost 4 bases and 2 bases respectively, with 13 bases between them. Germline CDR1 reads KGHSH; CDR2 reads LQKENI. The CDR3 runs 15 residues. CDR3 sequence: CASSLNQGNTDTQYF. The CDR3 nucleotides are TGTGCCAGCTCACTGAACCAGGGGAACACAGATACGCAGTATTTT.